These T cell receptor beta chains were read from a single sample in a study of blood T cell repertoires in COVID-19. Sequencing used immunoSEQ multiplex PCR; TCRdb keeps in-frame clones, though not all of them. The data show 250,000 to 300,000 clones, with 81% seen just once and roughly 2.9% held by the top ten. The sequenced sample was peripheral blood. The receptor set was obtained from a woman aged 55-75 years with active or convalescent COVID-19. Each CDR3 is given without its conserved first and last residue. Only part of the rows carry a size: once, few, many, or a class if the clone is expanded.

V gene: TRBV29-1; clone size: -; CDR3 protein: SVEVRGGGPEQY
V gene: TRBV2; clone size: -; CDR3 protein: ASLRGGSEKLF
V gene: TRBV27; clone size: -; CDR3 protein: ASSLRGRGLYEQY
V gene: TRBV7-2; clone size: -; CDR3 protein: ASSAYAGTGGLDEQF
V gene: TRBV7-9; clone size: few; CDR3 protein: ASSSTRQGTYEQY
V gene: TRBV7-3; clone size: -; CDR3 protein: ASSLGRGQNTGELF
V gene: TRBV27; clone size: -; CDR3 protein: ASSLKSGFGASNSPLH
V gene: TRBV18; clone size: -; CDR3 protein: ASSPLTGVGEQY
V gene: TRBV5-5; clone size: -; CDR3 protein: ASSLGQGRGLIYGYT
V gene: TRBV18; clone size: once; CDR3 protein: ASSPDGQGRTEAF
V gene: TRBV18; clone size: once; CDR3 protein: ASSVRQGRTDTQY
V gene: TRBV18; clone size: -; CDR3 protein: ASSPPQGSTDTQY
V gene: TRBV3-1/TRBV3-2; clone size: -; CDR3 protein: ASSQGFTTEYEQY
V gene: TRBV19; clone size: -; CDR3 protein: ASSFGVLGETQY
V gene: TRBV27; clone size: few; CDR3 protein: ASSPTSPSTDTQY
V gene: TRBV28; clone size: few; CDR3 protein: ASKGAGGNEQF
V gene: TRBV2; clone size: few; CDR3 protein: ASSRLTAYSGANVLT
V gene: TRBV30; clone size: few; CDR3 protein: AWSARYEQY
V gene: TRBV9; clone size: -; CDR3 protein: ASSPGQGETQY
V gene: TRBV7-9; clone size: -; CDR3 protein: ASSPAGRPPDTQY
V gene: TRBV4-1; clone size: few; CDR3 protein: ASSHAGRGAFSEAF
V gene: TRBV27; clone size: -; CDR3 protein: ASSRLESYNEQF
V gene: TRBV28; clone size: many; CDR3 protein: ASSLSQDNQPQH
V gene: TRBV25-1; clone size: -; CDR3 protein: ASSGRQGQETQY
V gene: TRBV6-5; clone size: -; CDR3 protein: ASGLDYNEQF
V gene: TRBV2; clone size: -; CDR3 protein: ASSVEGYSNQPQH
V gene: TRBV7-2; clone size: -; CDR3 protein: ASSPGDRGIPSEAF
V gene: TRBV19; clone size: -; CDR3 protein: ASSIVASGDYEQY
V gene: TRBV5-6; clone size: -; CDR3 protein: ASSLGAAGSDTQY
V gene: TRBV6-2/TRBV6-3; clone size: -; CDR3 protein: ASSYGGTGNTGELF
V gene: TRBV30; clone size: -; CDR3 protein: AWIDRGGGDSPLH
V gene: TRBV2; clone size: -; CDR3 protein: ASSESRGPNVLT
V gene: TRBV19; clone size: -; CDR3 protein: ASSTGAGTNEKLF
V gene: TRBV21-1; clone size: -; CDR3 protein: ASSKGALATNEKLF
V gene: TRBV5-6; clone size: many; CDR3 protein: ASSFSLTGGWHEQY
V gene: TRBV19; clone size: -; CDR3 protein: ASSPLKGDRDSNQPQH
V gene: TRBV7-3; clone size: few; CDR3 protein: ASSLAYNSPLH
V gene: TRBV4-2; clone size: -; CDR3 protein: ASSQHSSRRFTDTQY
V gene: TRBV7-9; clone size: -; CDR3 protein: ASSLEQGWETQY
V gene: TRBV6-5; clone size: -; CDR3 protein: ASSRQSNQPQH